These 14 T cell receptor beta chains came from one sample sequenced in a study of blood T cell repertoires in COVID-19. The assay was immunoSEQ multiplex PCR, and TCRdb's table has in-frame clones only and misses some. This sample has 300,000 or so clones, with over 75% found just once. What was sequenced was peripheral blood. The receptors were sampled from a man aged 50 to 59 with active or convalescent COVID-19.

This chain links TRBV9 with TRBJ2-5, with 9 nucleotides matching TRBD1. Germline trimming cut 3 bases from V and 4 bases from J; bases unmatched to any gene: 7. Per germline, CDR1 SGDLS and CDR2 YYNGEE. The CDR3 consists of 15 residues. This CDR3 is CASSARQGGVETQYF. CDR3 sequence (DNA): TGTGCCAGCAGCGCCCGACAGGGGGGGGTAGAGACCCAGTACTTC.

V usage is TRBV29-1 and J usage is TRBJ1-1, with TRBD1 identical over 9 bases. The V gene's germline CDR1 is SQVTM and CDR2 ANQGSEA. The V gene end was trimmed by 4 bases and the J gene end by 4 bases; junction bases not matched to a gene: 7. This CDR3 is 14 amino acids long. The CDR3 nucleotides are TGCAGCGTTGTCCCACAGGGGGCGGGCACTGAAGCTTTCTTT. It codes for CSVVPQGAGTEAFF.

The rearrangement links TRBV6-2 or TRBV6-3 to TRBJ1-1; no definite D call. Germline V gene lookup returns CDR1 MNHEY and CDR2 SVGEGT. The CDR3 spans 13 residues. The V end was cut by 1 base, the J end by 2 bases, with 5 bases between. CDR3 loop: CASSYFRNTEAFF. The CDR3 DNA follows: TGTGCCAGCAGTTACTTTCGTAACACTGAAGCTTTCTTT.

The chain is built from TRBV13 and TRBJ2-1, with D possibly being TRBD2 (6 bases). CDR3 length equals 17 residues. Germline V CDR1 and CDR2: PRHDT, FYEKMQ (reference sequence). Trimming pared 5 bases from V and 0 bases from J, leaving 17 bases between. CDR3 coding DNA: TGTGCCAGCAGCGCCGGGACTCTCCTCAGCTCCTACAATGAGCAGTTCTTC. This translates into CASSAGTLLSSYNEQFF.

V usage is TRBV4-2 and J usage is TRBJ2-5; the D is unclear. The ends were cut back, 0 bases at V and 2 bases at J, with 4 bases in the middle. The germline V gene has CDR1 LGHNA and CDR2 YNFKEQ. CDR3 length: 13 residues. The CDR3 DNA reads as TGTGCCAGCAGCCAAGATAATCAAGAGACCCAGTACTTC. It specifies CASSQDNQETQYF.

Concerning this clone: Other DNA sequences in this sample translate to the same CDR3. The chain couples TRBV18 to TRBJ1-2, with 8 nucleotides matching TRBD1. Germline values: CDR1 KGHSH, CDR2 LQKENI. The V segment lost 6 bases and the J segment 3 bases; nucleotides outside the gene matches: 3. The CDR3 runs 13 residues. CDR3 sequence (DNA): TGTGCCAGCTCGTCAGGGGGCGACTATGGCTACACCTTC. This translates into CASSSGGDYGYTF.

The gene calls are TRBV2 and TRBJ1-1; the match to TRBD1 covers 7 bases. Unmatched junction bases numbered 6, after V lost 6 bases and J lost 8 bases. This CDR3 spans 12 amino acids. CDR1 is SNHLY and CDR2 is FYNNEI in the germline V gene. The CDR3 region has the DNA TGTGCCAGCAGCATTCAGGGGGTAGAAGCTTTCTTT. It codes for CASSIQGVEAFF.

V is TRBV7-6 and J is TRBJ1-1; TRBD1 agrees at 7 bases. Germline loops: CDR1 SGHVS, CDR2 FNYEAQ. This CDR3 spans 15 amino acids. Trimming removed 3 bases from V and 2 bases from J; junction bases left unmatched: 6. CDR3 DNA: TGTGCCAGCAGCTTGGACAGGACCCCCAACACTGAAGCTTTCTTT. Translated: CASSLDRTPNTEAFF.

The chain has TRBV24-1 and TRBJ2-2, with a possible D match to TRBD2 (5 bases). The CDR3 spans 15 residues. CDR1 KGHDR and CDR2 SFDVKD come from the germline V gene. Trimming shortened V by 4 bases and J by 7 bases, and 15 bases separated the two germline ends. The CDR3 reads CATSDSGKRYGELFF. CDR3 nucleotides: TGTGCCACCAGTGACTCCGGGAAGAGATACGGGGAGCTGTTTTTT.

This clone was observed a single time. The chain's CDR3 is CASSLDENRLFDNEQFF. In DNA, the CDR3 is TGTGCCAGCAGCTTAGATGAGAACAGGTTATTCGACAATGAGCAGTTCTTC. The J gene is TRBJ2-1, the V gene TRBV11-3; possibly TRBD1 for D (5 bases). Per the germline V gene, CDR1 is SGHNT and CDR2 is YENEEA. This CDR3 is 17 amino acids long. V lost 0 bases to trimming and J lost 5 bases, with 17 bases between them.

This chain uses TRBV7-3 with TRBJ2-1; TRBD1 aligns across 10 bases. V trimming: 5 bases; J trimming: 4 bases; junction bases outside the gene matches: 5. There are 15 residues in the CDR3. Germline V gives CDR1 SGHTA, CDR2 FQGTGA. The DNA for the CDR3 is TGTGCCAGCAGCCCGGGACAGGGGATTTACAATGAGCAGTTCTTC. The encoded protein is CASSPGQGIYNEQFF.

This clone has a single count. The V call is TRBV4-3, the J call TRBJ2-5; 8 bases fit TRBD2. Germline V gene data show CDR1 as LGHNA and CDR2 as YSLEER. The CDR3 is made up of 16 amino acids. With 1 base clipped from V and 2 bases from J, the junction kept 6 bases outside the gene matches. CDR3 DNA sequence: TGCGCCAGCAGCCAAGGTTTAGCGGGGCCTCAAGAGACCCAGTACTTC. As protein: CASSQGLAGPQETQYF.

CDR3 nucleotides: TGCAGCGCCGGATCGGGGGGAACTGGTGGCTACACCTTC. Translated: CSAGSGGTGGYTF. The rearrangement uses TRBV29-1 and TRBJ1-2; D possibly corresponds to TRBD1 (5 bases). The CDR3 runs 13 residues. Between the trimmed V and J ends, which lost 7 bases and 7 bases, there was a span of 19 bases. Germline-derived CDR1 and CDR2 are SQVTM and ANQGSEA.

A few counts support this clone. The J gene is TRBJ2-1, the V gene TRBV9; TRBD1 matches at 8 bases. CDR3 length equals 14 residues. V gave up 0 bases and J gave up 6 bases; unmatched junction bases: 2. CDR1 and CDR2 (germline): SGDLS, YYNGEE. The CDR3 is CASSVAGQGNEQFF. CDR3 DNA sequence: TGTGCCAGCAGCGTAGCTGGACAGGGCAATGAGCAGTTCTTC.